The entry that follows covers one T cell receptor beta chain sequence. This clonotype was counted a few times. Its antigen is unknown. Per-nucleotide qualities are absent, and no much larger clonotype sits a single base away. This sample was included in a study of T-cell reconstitution after alpha-beta-depleted transplantation in children (dated by TCRdb to about 2016). Background for the entire study: T-cell immune reconstitution after TCRalphabeta/CD19-depleted allogeneic hematopoietic cell transplantation in children was quantitatively tracked in the study by means of TCR repertoire profiling.

The library was generated by PCR. Sequencing instrument: Illumina HiSeq 2500. To normalize quantification of the TCRbeta repertoire, the TCR libraries were built with molecular barcoding that relied on unique molecular identifiers. In-frame beta chains were kept once TCRdb had trimmed the public reads at Q25 with fastp and called clones with MiXCR. Rows matching on CDR3 protein sequence are summarized as one entry with the most common DNA and genes. The sample table contains 200,000 to 250,000 distinct CDR3 sequences; only one count was recorded for about a tenth of them. The ten largest clones add up to less than 8% of the sample. The TCR comes from a human donor who donated a stem cell graft to a child with acute lymphoblastic leukemia. Sequenced here: PBMCs from the stem cell graft donor, sampled from the stem cell graft.

The CDR3 has the sequence CASSLVGHHNQPQHF. The DNA reads TGTGCCAGCAGCCTAGTCGGACACCACAATCAGCCCCAGCATTTT. In this chain, TRBV5-6 is recombined with TRBJ1-5; a tentative D call is TRBD1 (5 bases match). The CDR3 goes from the cysteine to the phenylalanine over 15 residues. CDR3 DNA only is kept here, 45 bases in frame from base 1. From the germline V gene, CDR1 is SGHDT and CDR2 is YYEEEE. Trimming removed 4 bases from V and 3 bases from J, leaving 14 bases between the germline ends.